This paragraph covers one T cell receptor beta chain sequence. This specimen belongs to a study of blood T cell repertoires in COVID-19. Overall study context: Specimens from acute and convalescent COVID-19 originated in the United States, Italy and Spain. Sample material is recorded as cDNA or gDNA derived from T cells, B-cell-depleted T cells, or PBMCs.

This CDR3 has 15 amino acids. With V trimmed by 5 bases and J by 5 bases, 8 bases remained unmatched. The germline V gene encodes CDR1 MGHDK and CDR2 SYGVNS. Original processing notes: How many nucleated cells were present was estimated from reference gene primer amplification. The repertoire was sequenced with immunoSEQ multiplex PCR; TCRdb's copy has only in-frame clones and lacks some. Clone size and V and J calls were adopted from that table, with D and trimming inferred from the DNA. The table includes about 210,000 clones, around 90% detected once. The rearrangement links TRBV25-1 to TRBJ2-5, with TRBD1 identical over 10 bases. The sequence derives from a man in his 70s with acute or convalescent COVID-19. Material: peripheral blood. The CDR3 DNA follows: TGTGCCAGCAGTTGGCGGACAGGGGGAAGTGAGACCCAGTACTTC. It is translated as CASSWRTGGSETQYF. Complete variable domain (other parts from reference TRBV25-1 and TRBJ2-5): EADIYQTPRYLVIGTGKKITLECSQTMGHDKMYWYQQDPGMELHLIHYSYGVNSTEKGDLSSESTVSRIRTEHFPLTLESARPSHTSQYLCASSWRTGGSETQYFGPGTRLLVL.